Following are 16 T cell receptor beta chains from one sample sequenced in a study of early T cells in non-severe SARS-CoV-2 infection. TCRdb reanalysed the 5' RACE reads using MiXCR and keeps one entry per CDR3 protein. The table has about 100,000 distinct CDR3 sequences, over 10% seen once. The specimen sequenced was whole blood. Receptors originate from an adult who was a healthcare worker with PCR-confirmed SARS-CoV-2 infection or an uninfected control (not recorded which).

This clonotype appeared a few times. The chain carries TRBV21-1 and TRBJ2-1; the D call TRBD1 from the table was never checked on the DNA. TRBV21-1 is deemed a pseudogene. This CDR3 spans 15 amino acids. The CDR3 loop reads CASSKAGTRYNEQFF. CDR3 in DNA: TGTGCCAGCAGCAAAGCAGGGACGCGGTACAATGAGCAGTTCTTC.

The table lists this clonotype with a few counts. The chain combines TRBV5-5 with TRBJ1-1; possible D gene TRBD1, 6 bases. Trimming left V 4 bases short and J 0 bases short, with 13 bases between. Looked up from germline, CDR1 is SGHKS and CDR2 is YYEKEE (reference sequence). The CDR3 covers 15 residues. CDR3: CASSPRGNLNTEAFF. The CDR3 DNA reads TGTGCCAGCAGCCCGAGGGGGAACTTGAACACTGAAGCTTTCTTT.

This clonotype was found many times. The genes are TRBV29-1 and TRBJ2-6, with TRBD2 as a possible D gene (5 bases). Trimming took 0 bases from V and 2 from J, leaving 11 bases between them. The CDR3 has 16 residues. In germline, CDR1 is SQVTM, CDR2 ANQGSEA. CDR3 sequence reads: CSVEDLAGAGANVLTF. The CDR3 nucleotides are TGCAGCGTTGAAGATCTCGCCGGGGCTGGGGCCAACGTCCTGACTTTC.

The rearrangement uses TRBV5-1 and TRBJ2-5; D may be TRBD1 or TRBD2 (5 bases each). The CDR3 loop spans 13 amino acids. V was pared by 3 bases and J by 9 bases, with 15 bases between. Germline lookup yields CDR1 SGHRS and CDR2 YFSETQ. As DNA, the CDR3 is TGCGCCAGCAGCTCCAGCTACCTGGGGGCCCAGTACTTC. This translates into CASSSSYLGAQYF. Complete variable domain (other parts from reference TRBV5-1 and TRBJ2-5): KAGVTQTPRYLIKTRGQQVTLSCSPISGHRSVSWYQQTPGQGLQFLFEYFSETQRNKGNFPGRFSGRQFSNSRSEMNVSTLELGDSALYLCASSSSYLGAQYFGPGTRLLVL.

This clonotype was counted a few times. V usage is TRBV5-4 and J usage is TRBJ2-3, with D possibly TRBD2 on 6 matching bases. In germline, CDR1 is SGHNT, CDR2 YYREEE (reference sequence). V lost 4 bases to trimming and J lost 3 bases, with 12 bases between them. The CDR3 covers 14 residues. Here the CDR3 DNA reads TGTGCCAGCAGCCCTGGGACTGGGACAGATACGCAGTATTTT. It is translated as CASSPGTGTDTQYF.

There are a few counts of this clonotype. The V call is TRBV20-1, the J call TRBJ2-7; TRBD2 matches 8 bases. Per germline, CDR1 DFQATT and CDR2 SNEGSKA (reference sequence). The V and J ends lost 7 bases and 2 bases, in that order; junction bases with no gene match: 4. There are 12 residues in the CDR3. The CDR3 reads CSVRGGTYEQYF. CDR3 bases: TGCAGTGTTCGCGGGGGGACCTACGAGCAGTACTTC.

There are a few counts of this clonotype. The V and J genes are TRBV6-5 and TRBJ1-3; D possibly corresponds to TRBD1 (5 bases). The germline V gene has CDR1 MNHEY and CDR2 SVGAGI. The CDR3 loop spans 15 amino acids. Trimming shortened V by 0 bases and J by 4 bases, and 10 bases separated the two germline ends. CDR3 region: CASSYSAGRGNTIYF. DNA for the CDR3: TGTGCCAGCAGTTACTCGGCAGGGAGGGGAAACACCATATATTTT.

This clonotype has ten or more counts. This sequence joins TRBV7-3 and TRBJ2-6, with TRBD1 as a possible D gene (6 bases). CDR1 SGHTA and CDR2 FQGTGA come from the germline V gene. CDR3 length: 16 amino acids. V was trimmed by 4 bases and J by 2 bases, leaving 12 bases between them. The CDR3 protein is CASSSQTGTGANVLTF. CDR3 bases: TGTGCCAGCAGCTCACAAACAGGGACTGGGGCCAACGTCCTGACTTTC.

The rearrangement links TRBV7-2 to TRBJ2-4; 9 bases line up with TRBD1. The trim removed 1 base at V and 9 bases at J, leaving 10 bases unmatched. The CDR3 sequence is 16 residues long. The V gene's germline CDR1 is SGHTA and CDR2 FQGNSA. The CDR3 region is CASSLVFWDREVIQYF. The CDR3 coding sequence is TGTGCCAGCAGCTTAGTATTTTGGGACAGGGAGGTCATTCAGTACTTC.

This clonotype has only a few counts. The genes are TRBV7-2 and TRBJ2-5; tentatively, D is TRBD2 (6 bases). Germline loops: CDR1 SGHTA, CDR2 FQGNSA. V lost 4 bases to trimming and J lost 2 bases, with 17 bases between them. CDR3 length: 16 residues. The CDR3 coding sequence is TGTGCCAGCAGCTCATGGGCTAGCGCCTTGCAAGAGACCCAGTACTTC. This sequence encodes CASSSWASALQETQYF.

The rearrangement links TRBV20-1 to TRBJ2-2; D is unresolved. Germline CDR1 DFQATT, CDR2 SNEGSKA (reference sequence). V was cut by 0 bases and J by 4 bases, with 9 bases left in between. The CDR3 runs 14 residues. The CDR3 reads CSARDRRSTGELFF. CDR3 DNA sequence: TGCAGTGCTAGAGATCGGCGGAGCACCGGGGAGCTGTTTTTT.

This clonotype was seen a few times. The J gene is TRBJ2-5, the V gene TRBV15; no definite D call. V was cut by 0 bases and J by 1 base, with 6 bases left in between. Looked up from germline, CDR1 is LNHNV and CDR2 is YYDKDF (reference sequence). The CDR3 extends over 14 amino acids. The CDR3 sequence is CATSRDYSQETQYF. DNA for the CDR3: TGTGCCACCAGCAGAGATTACAGCCAAGAGACCCAGTACTTC.

This clonotype was counted at least ten times. The V call is TRBV11-3, the J call TRBJ2-5; D ambiguous. The CDR3 loop spans 16 amino acids. The V and J ends lost 1 base and 4 bases respectively, with 16 bases between them. Germline CDR1 is SGHNT and CDR2 is YENEEA. The CDR3 reads CASSLGAWTDGETQYF. CDR3 DNA sequence: TGTGCCAGCAGCTTAGGGGCCTGGACGGATGGAGAGACCCAGTACTTC.

The rearrangement links TRBV14 to TRBJ2-5; TRBD1 is a possible D gene (6 bases). Germline-derived CDR1 and CDR2 are SGHDN and FVKESK. The CDR3 covers 14 residues. Trimming cost V 0 bases and J 6 bases, with 11 bases left between them. CDR3 region: CASSQERGWKTQYF. The CDR3 nucleotides are TGTGCCAGCAGCCAAGAGAGGGGGTGGAAGACCCAGTACTTC.

V usage is TRBV5-1 and J usage is TRBJ2-7, with a tentative D call TRBD2 (6 bases). The CDR3 contains 16 residues. Germline values: CDR1 SGHRS, CDR2 YFSETQ. V was clipped by 0 bases and J by 0 bases, with 13 bases between them. In nucleotides, the CDR3 is TGCGCCAGCAGCTTGGCCCCAGGCGGGGTCTCCTACGAGCAGTACTTC. As protein: CASSLAPGGVSYEQYF.

There are a few counts of this clonotype. This chain connects TRBV7-9 to TRBJ2-1; 9 bases map to TRBD2. The ends lost 3 bases at V and 3 bases at J; junction bases unmatched: 6. The CDR3 covers 16 residues. The germline CDR1 and CDR2 sequences are SEHNR and FQNEAQ (reference sequence). The CDR3 region is CASSFARTSVYNEQFF. Written as DNA, the CDR3 is TGTGCCAGCAGCTTCGCCAGGACTAGCGTCTACAATGAGCAGTTCTTC.